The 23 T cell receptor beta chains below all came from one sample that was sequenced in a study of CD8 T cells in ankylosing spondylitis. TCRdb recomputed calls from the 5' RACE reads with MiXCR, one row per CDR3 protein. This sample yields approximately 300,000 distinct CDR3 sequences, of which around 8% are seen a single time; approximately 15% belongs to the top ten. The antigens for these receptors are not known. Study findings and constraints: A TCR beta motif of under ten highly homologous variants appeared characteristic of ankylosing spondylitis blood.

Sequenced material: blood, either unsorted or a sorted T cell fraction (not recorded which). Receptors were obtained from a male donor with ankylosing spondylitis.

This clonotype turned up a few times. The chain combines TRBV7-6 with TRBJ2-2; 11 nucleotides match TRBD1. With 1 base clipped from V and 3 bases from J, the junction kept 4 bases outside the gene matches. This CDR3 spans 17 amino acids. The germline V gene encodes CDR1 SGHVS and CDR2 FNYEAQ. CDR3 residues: CASSLVRTGGYTGELFF. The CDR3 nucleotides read TGTGCCAGCAGCTTAGTGCGGACAGGGGGCTACACCGGGGAGCTGTTTTTT.

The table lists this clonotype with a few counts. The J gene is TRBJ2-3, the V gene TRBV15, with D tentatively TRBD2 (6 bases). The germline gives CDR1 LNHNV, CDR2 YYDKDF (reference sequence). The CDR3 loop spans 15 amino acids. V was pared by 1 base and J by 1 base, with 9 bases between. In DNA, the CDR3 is TGTGCCACCAGCAGAGTCGGCGGGGGCACAGATACGCAGTATTTT. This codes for CATSRVGGGTDTQYF.

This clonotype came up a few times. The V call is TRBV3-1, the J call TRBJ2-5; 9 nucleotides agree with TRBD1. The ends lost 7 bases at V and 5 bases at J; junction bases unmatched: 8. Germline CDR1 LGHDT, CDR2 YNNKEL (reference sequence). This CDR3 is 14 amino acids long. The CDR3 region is CASTGRTGVETQYF. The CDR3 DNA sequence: TGTGCCAGCACGGGAAGGACAGGGGTGGAGACCCAGTACTTC.

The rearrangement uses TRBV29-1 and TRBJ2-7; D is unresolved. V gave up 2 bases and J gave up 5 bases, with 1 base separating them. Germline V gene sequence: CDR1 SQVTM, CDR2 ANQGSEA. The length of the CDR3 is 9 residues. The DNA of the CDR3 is TGCAGCGTTGAAAACGAGCAGTACTTC. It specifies CSVENEQYF.

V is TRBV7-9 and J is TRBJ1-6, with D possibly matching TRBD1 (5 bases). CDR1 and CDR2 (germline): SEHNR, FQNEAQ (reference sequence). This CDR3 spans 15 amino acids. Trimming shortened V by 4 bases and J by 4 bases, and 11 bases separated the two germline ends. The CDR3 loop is CASSSRAGYNSPLHF. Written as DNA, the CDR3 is TGTGCCAGCAGCTCCCGAGCAGGGTATAATTCACCCCTCCACTTT. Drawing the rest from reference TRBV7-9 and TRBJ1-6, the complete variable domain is DTGVSQNPRHKITKRGQNVTFRCDPISEHNRLYWYRQTLGQGPEFLTYFQNEAQLEKSRLLSDRFSAERPKGSFSTLEIQRTEQGDSAMYLCASSSRAGYNSPLHFGNGTRLTVT.

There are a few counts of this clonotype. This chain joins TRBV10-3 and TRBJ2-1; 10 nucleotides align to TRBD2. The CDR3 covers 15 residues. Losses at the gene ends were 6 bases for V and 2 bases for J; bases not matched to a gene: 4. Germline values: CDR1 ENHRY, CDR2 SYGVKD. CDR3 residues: CAIRGLADTYNEQFF. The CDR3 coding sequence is TGTGCCATCAGAGGACTAGCGGATACCTACAATGAGCAGTTCTTC.

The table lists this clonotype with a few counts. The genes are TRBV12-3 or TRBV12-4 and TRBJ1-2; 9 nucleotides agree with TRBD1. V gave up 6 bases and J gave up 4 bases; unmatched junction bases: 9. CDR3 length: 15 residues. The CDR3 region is CASRDLGQGGYGYTF. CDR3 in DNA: TGTGCCAGCAGAGACTTGGGACAGGGCGGCTATGGCTACACCTTC.

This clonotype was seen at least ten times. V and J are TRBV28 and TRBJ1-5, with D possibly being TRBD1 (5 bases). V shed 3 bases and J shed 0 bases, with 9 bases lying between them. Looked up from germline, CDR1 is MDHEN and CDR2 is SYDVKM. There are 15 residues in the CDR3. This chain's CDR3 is CASSLPGYSNQPQHF. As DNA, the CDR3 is TGTGCCAGCAGTTTGCCAGGGTATAGCAATCAGCCCCAGCATTTT.

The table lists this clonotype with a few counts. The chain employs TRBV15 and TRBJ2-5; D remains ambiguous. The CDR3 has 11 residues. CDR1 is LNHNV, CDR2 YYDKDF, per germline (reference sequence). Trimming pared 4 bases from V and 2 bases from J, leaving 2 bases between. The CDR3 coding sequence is TGTGCCACCAGCAATCAAGAGACCCAGTACTTC. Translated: CATSNQETQYF.

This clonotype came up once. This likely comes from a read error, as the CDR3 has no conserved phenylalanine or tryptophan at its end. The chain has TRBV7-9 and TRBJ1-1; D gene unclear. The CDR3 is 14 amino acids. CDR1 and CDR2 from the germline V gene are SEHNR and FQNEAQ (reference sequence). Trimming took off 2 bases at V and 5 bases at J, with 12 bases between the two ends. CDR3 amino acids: CASSLFGLKTEAFS. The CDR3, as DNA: TGTGCCAGCAGCTTATTCGGATTAAAGACTGAAGCTTTCTCT.

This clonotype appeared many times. CDR3 amino acids: CASSLEINTGELFF. The CDR3 DNA is TGTGCCAGCAGCTTAGAGATAAACACCGGGGAGCTGTTTTTT. The J gene is TRBJ2-2, the V gene TRBV7-2; D ambiguous. Germline V gene data show CDR1 as SGHTA and CDR2 as FQGNSA. With 1 base removed from V and 2 bases from J, the gap between germline ends came to 5 bases. The CDR3 is 14 residues long.

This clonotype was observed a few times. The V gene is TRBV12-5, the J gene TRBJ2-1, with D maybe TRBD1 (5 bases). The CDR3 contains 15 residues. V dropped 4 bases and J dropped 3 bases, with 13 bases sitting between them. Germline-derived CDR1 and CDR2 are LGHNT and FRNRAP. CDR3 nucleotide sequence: TGTGCTAGTGGTTGGTACGACAGATACTACAATGAGCAGTTCTTC. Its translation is CASGWYDRYYNEQFF.

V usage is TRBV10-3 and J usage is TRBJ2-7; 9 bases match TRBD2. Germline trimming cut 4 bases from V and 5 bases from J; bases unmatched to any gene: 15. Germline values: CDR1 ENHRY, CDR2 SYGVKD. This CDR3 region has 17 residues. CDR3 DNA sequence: TGTGCCATCAGTGGTGGGGCGGGTAGCGGGAGTTTACACGAGCAGTACTTC. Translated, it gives CAISGGAGSGSLHEQYF.

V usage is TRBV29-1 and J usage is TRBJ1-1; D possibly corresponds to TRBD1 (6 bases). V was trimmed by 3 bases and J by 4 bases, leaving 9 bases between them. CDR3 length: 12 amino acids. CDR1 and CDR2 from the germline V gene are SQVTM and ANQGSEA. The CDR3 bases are TGCAGCGTTGATGGGGGGCCCACTGAAGCTTTCTTT. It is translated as CSVDGGPTEAFF.

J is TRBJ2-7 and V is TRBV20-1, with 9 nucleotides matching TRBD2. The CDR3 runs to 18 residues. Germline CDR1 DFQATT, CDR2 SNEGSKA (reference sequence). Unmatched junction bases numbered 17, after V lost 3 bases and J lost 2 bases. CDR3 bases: TGCAGTGCTAGCGTGGGAGGGGAGACTAGCGGAATCGCCTACGAGCAGTACTTC. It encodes CSASVGGETSGIAYEQYF.

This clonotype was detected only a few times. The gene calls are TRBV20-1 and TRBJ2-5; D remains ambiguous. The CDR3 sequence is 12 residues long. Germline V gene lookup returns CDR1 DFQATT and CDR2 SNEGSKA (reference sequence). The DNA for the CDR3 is TGCAGCCCTAGAGGTTTCCAAGAGACCCAGTACTTC. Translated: CSPRGFQETQYF.

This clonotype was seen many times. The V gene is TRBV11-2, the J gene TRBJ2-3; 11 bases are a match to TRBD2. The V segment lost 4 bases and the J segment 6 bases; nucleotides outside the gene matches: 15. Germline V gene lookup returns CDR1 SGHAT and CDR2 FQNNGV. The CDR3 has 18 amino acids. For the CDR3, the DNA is TGTGCCAGCAGCTCCCCATCGGGTAGCGGGAGGGCCGGGGATACGCAGTATTTT. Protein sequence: CASSSPSGSGRAGDTQYF.

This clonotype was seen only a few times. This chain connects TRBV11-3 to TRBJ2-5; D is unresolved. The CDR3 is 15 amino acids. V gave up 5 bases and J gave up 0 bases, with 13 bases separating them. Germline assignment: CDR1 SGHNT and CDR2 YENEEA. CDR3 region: CASSPGEVHQETQYF. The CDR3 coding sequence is TGTGCCAGCAGCCCAGGAGAGGTTCACCAAGAGACCCAGTACTTC.

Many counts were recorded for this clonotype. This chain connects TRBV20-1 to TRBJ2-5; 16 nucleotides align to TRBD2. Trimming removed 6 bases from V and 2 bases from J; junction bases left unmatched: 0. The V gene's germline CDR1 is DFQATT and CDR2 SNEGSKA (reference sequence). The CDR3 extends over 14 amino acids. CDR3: CSAGLAGGQETQYF. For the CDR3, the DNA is TGCAGTGCGGGACTAGCGGGAGGGCAAGAGACCCAGTACTTC.

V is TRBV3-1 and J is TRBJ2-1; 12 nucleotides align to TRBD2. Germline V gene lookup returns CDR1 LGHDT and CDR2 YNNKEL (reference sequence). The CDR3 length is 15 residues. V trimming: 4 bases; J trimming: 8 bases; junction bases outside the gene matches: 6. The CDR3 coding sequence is TGTGCCAGCAGCCCCCGGACTAGCGGGATCTATGAGCAGTTCTTC. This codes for CASSPRTSGIYEQFF.

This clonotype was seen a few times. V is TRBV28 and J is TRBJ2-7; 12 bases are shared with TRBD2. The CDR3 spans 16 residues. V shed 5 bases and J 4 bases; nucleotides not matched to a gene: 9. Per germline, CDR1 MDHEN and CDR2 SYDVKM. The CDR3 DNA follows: TGTGCCAGCAGTAATCTCGGACTAGCGGGAAATTACGAGCAGTACTTC. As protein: CASSNLGLAGNYEQYF.

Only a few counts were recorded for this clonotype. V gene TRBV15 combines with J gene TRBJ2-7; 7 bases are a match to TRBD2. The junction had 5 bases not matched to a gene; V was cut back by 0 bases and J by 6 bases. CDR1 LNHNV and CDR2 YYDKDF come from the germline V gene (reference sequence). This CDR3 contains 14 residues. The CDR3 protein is CATSRDQLAREQYF. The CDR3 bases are TGTGCCACCAGCAGAGATCAACTAGCGCGCGAGCAGTACTTC.

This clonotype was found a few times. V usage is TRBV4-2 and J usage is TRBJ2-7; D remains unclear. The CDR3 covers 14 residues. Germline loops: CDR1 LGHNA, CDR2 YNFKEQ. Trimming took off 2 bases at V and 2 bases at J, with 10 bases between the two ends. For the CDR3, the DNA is TGTGCCAGCAGCCAACGGTCAACAGCCTACGAGCAGTACTTC. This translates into CASSQRSTAYEQYF.